These 15 T cell receptor beta chains originate from one sample sequenced in a study of blood T cell repertoires in COVID-19. Using immunoSEQ multiplex PCR, the repertoire was profiled, and TCRdb retains in-frame clones only, with some absent. Of 300,000 to 350,000 clones listed, about 87% are singletons. The sequenced sample was PBMCs or T cells enriched from blood (not recorded which). The receptors stem from a woman in her late teens or twenties who had recovered from COVID-19.

This clone has only one observation. This specimen includes other DNA sequences encoding the same CDR3. The chain joins TRBV18 to TRBJ1-2; 8 nucleotides align to TRBD1. V lost 3 bases, J lost 6 bases, and 3 bases stayed unmatched. The CDR3 sequence is 13 residues long. Germline CDR1 and CDR2: KGHSH and LQKENI. CDR3 in DNA: TGTGCCAGCTCACCTCAGGGGGCGGATGGCTACACCTTC. Amino acid sequence: CASSPQGADGYTF.

In its sample, this clone was seen a few times. The CDR3 coding sequence is TGTGCCAGCAGTTCCCCTGTATCTATTGTTAATGAAAAACTGTTTTTT. Translating it yields CASSSPVSIVNEKLFF. The chain combines TRBV28 with TRBJ1-4; no reliable D call. Germline V gives CDR1 MDHEN, CDR2 SYDVKM. The CDR3 runs 16 residues. V lost 4 bases to trimming and J lost 4 bases, with 16 bases between them. The whole variable domain, remainder taken from reference TRBV28 and TRBJ1-4, is DVKVTQSSRYLVKRTGEKVFLECVQDMDHENMFWYRQDPGLGLRLIYFSYDVKMKEKGDIPEGYSVSREKKERFSLILESASTNQTSMYLCASSSPVSIVNEKLFFGSGTQLSVL.

The chain combines TRBV5-1 with TRBJ2-1; 10 bases agree with TRBD2. V lost 0 bases and J lost 2; bases outside the gene matches: 2. The CDR3 sequence is 16 residues long. CDR1 and CDR2 from the germline V gene are SGHRS and YFSETQ. CDR3 region: CASSLERGGPYNEQFF. The CDR3 coding sequence is TGCGCCAGCAGCTTGGAGCGGGGGGGCCCCTACAATGAGCAGTTCTTC.

The chain carries TRBV5-4 and TRBJ2-5; TRBD1 is a possible D gene (5 bases). The germline V gene has CDR1 SGHNT and CDR2 YYREEE (reference sequence). Trimming removed 4 bases from V and 1 base from J, with 8 bases in between. This CDR3 comprises 13 residues. The CDR3 loop reads CASSPTGQETQYF. The CDR3 coding sequence is TGTGCCAGCAGCCCCACAGGCCAAGAGACCCAGTACTTC. The variable domain in full, completed from reference TRBV5-4 and TRBJ2-5, reads ETGVTQSPTHLIKTRGQQVTLRCSSQSGHNTVSWYQQALGQGPQFIFQYYREEENGRGNFPPRFSGLQFPNYSSELNVNALELDDSALYLCASSPTGQETQYFGPGTRLLVL.

Comment on this clone: Other DNA sequences of this sample code for an identical CDR3. V gene TRBV10-3 combines with J gene TRBJ1-1; TRBD1 might be the D (6 bases). The CDR3 runs 15 residues. V was pared by 2 bases and J by 0 bases, with 10 bases between. Germline lookup yields CDR1 ENHRY and CDR2 SYGVKD. DNA for the CDR3: TGTGCCATCAGTGAGACAGGGTCCATGAACACTGAAGCTTTCTTT. Translated, it gives CAISETGSMNTEAFF.

This clone occurred a few times. The V call is TRBV5-6, the J call TRBJ2-4, with no clear D. Trimming cost V 0 bases and J 6 bases, with 4 bases left between them. Germline V gene sequence: CDR1 SGHDT, CDR2 YYEEEE. The CDR3 runs to 12 residues. CDR3 sequence reads: CASSLAGNIQYF. CDR3 DNA: TGTGCCAGCAGCTTGGCGGGAAACATTCAGTACTTC.

This chain joins TRBV6-1 and TRBJ1-2; the match to TRBD1 covers 9 bases. V gave up 2 bases and J gave up 8 bases; unmatched junction bases: 24. Germline V lookup: CDR1 MNHNS, CDR2 SASEGT. The CDR3 consists of 20 residues. The CDR3 region has the DNA TGTGCCAGCAGTGAACGAGATCTGGGACAGGGATGGTTTCCTGAGATGGGCTACACCTTC. Its protein is CASSERDLGQGWFPEMGYTF.

This rearrangement joins TRBV28 to TRBJ2-1; 7 nucleotides align to TRBD2. Losses at the gene ends were 2 bases for V and 6 bases for J; bases not matched to a gene: 7. This CDR3 comprises 15 residues. CDR1 MDHEN and CDR2 SYDVKM come from the germline V gene. The CDR3 DNA reads as TGTGCCAGCAGTTTACCCAAGCGGGGAAGCAATGAGCAGTTCTTC. Its protein is CASSLPKRGSNEQFF. The variable domain in full, with the rest retrieved from reference TRBV28 and TRBJ2-1, is DVKVTQSSRYLVKRTGEKVFLECVQDMDHENMFWYRQDPGLGLRLIYFSYDVKMKEKGDIPEGYSVSREKKERFSLILESASTNQTSMYLCASSLPKRGSNEQFFGPGTRLTVL.

The chain employs TRBV4-2 and TRBJ2-1; 11 nucleotides match TRBD2. CDR1 is LGHNA and CDR2 is YNFKEQ in the germline V gene. The CDR3 has 15 residues. Germline trimming cut 3 bases from V and 7 bases from J; bases unmatched to any gene: 5. This CDR3 is CASSHTTSGENEQFF. Here the CDR3 DNA reads TGTGCCAGCAGCCACACGACTAGCGGGGAAAATGAGCAGTTCTTC.

The V and J genes are TRBV7-2 and TRBJ2-5; 9 bases align to TRBD2. Germline V gene sequence: CDR1 SGHTA, CDR2 FQGNSA. V was clipped by 1 base and J by 5 bases; unmatched bases: 8. The CDR3 is 16 amino acids. The CDR3 spells CASSLVGGGAGETQYF. As DNA, the CDR3 is TGTGCCAGCAGCTTAGTCGGCGGGGGGGCCGGGGAGACCCAGTACTTC.

The chain carries TRBV4-1 and TRBJ1-4, with 9 bases fitting TRBD1. The V segment lost 6 bases and the J segment 3 bases; nucleotides outside the gene matches: 8. CDR3 length equals 16 residues. Germline V gene sequence: CDR1 MGHRA, CDR2 YSYEKL. The CDR3, as DNA: TGCGCCAGCAGTCTCGGACAGGGGCCGGCTAATGAAAAACTGTTTTTT. It is translated as CASSLGQGPANEKLFF.

Concerning this clone: The sample holds other DNA sequences that translate to the same CDR3. The chain couples TRBV7-6 to TRBJ2-2; TRBD2 matches 15 bases. The germline gives CDR1 SGHVS, CDR2 FNYEAQ. The junction had 11 bases not matched to a gene; V was cut back by 6 bases and J by 0 bases. The CDR3 covers 20 residues. The CDR3 region has the DNA TGTGCCAGCAGTCGTTTTGGGACTAGCGGGAGGTCTTCGAACACCGGGGAGCTGTTTTTT. Amino acid sequence: CASSRFGTSGRSSNTGELFF.

This chain connects TRBV21-1 to TRBJ2-3; TRBD1, as called in the table, went unchecked against the DNA. TRBV21-1 is a pseudogene locus. The CDR3 is 16 amino acids. The CDR3 reads CASSKVGETGTDTQYF. The CDR3 DNA reads as TGTGCCAGCAGCAAAGTAGGAGAGACAGGTACAGATACGCAGTATTTT.

This chain connects TRBV4-2 to TRBJ1-3, with TRBD1 matching over 9 bases. CDR1 is LGHNA and CDR2 is YNFKEQ in the germline V gene. The CDR3 is 16 amino acids. The J segment lost 4 bases and the V segment lost 6 bases, leaving 10 bases of the junction unmatched. The CDR3: CASRLEGQGGGNTIYF. In nucleotides, the CDR3 is TGTGCCAGCAGACTCGAGGGACAGGGAGGCGGAAACACCATATATTTT.

The V and J genes are TRBV4-1 and TRBJ2-1; 9 bases match TRBD1. Germline-derived CDR1 and CDR2 are MGHRA and YSYEKL. V gave up 6 bases and J gave up 6 bases; unmatched junction bases: 9. The CDR3 length is 15 residues. The DNA of the CDR3 is TGCGCCAGCAGACGCACGGGACAGGGTCGCAATGAGCAGTTCTTC. Translated, it gives CASRRTGQGRNEQFF.